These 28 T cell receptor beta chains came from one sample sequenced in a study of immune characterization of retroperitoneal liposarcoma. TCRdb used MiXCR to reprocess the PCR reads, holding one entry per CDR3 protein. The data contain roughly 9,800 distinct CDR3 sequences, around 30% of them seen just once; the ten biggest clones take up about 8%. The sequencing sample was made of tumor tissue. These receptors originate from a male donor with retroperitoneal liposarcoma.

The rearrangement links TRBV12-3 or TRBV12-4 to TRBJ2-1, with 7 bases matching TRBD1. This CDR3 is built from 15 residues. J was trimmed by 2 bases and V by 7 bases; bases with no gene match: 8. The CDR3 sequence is CASKSPGQTYNEQFF. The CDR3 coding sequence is TGTGCCAGCAAGAGCCCGGGACAGACCTACAATGAGCAGTTCTTC.

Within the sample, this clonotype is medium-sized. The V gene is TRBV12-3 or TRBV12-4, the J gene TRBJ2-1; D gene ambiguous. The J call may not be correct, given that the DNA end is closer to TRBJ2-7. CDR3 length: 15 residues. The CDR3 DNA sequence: TGTGCCAGCAGTTTAGGCAGTCAAGAAGCTAATGAGCAGTACTTC. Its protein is CASSLGSQEANEQYF.

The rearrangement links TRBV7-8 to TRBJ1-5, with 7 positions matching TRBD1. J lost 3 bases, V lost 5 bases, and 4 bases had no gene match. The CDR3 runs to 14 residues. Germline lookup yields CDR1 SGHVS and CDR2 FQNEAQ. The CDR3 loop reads CASSETGNNQPQHF. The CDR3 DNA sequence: TGTGCCAGCAGCGAGACAGGGAACAATCAGCCCCAGCATTTT.

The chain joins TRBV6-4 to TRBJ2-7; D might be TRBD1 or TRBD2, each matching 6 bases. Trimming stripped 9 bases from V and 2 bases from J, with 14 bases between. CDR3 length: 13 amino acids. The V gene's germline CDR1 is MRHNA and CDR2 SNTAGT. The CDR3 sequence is CARGGSQAYEQYF. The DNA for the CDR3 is TGTGCCAGGGGGGGCAGCCAGGCCTACGAGCAGTACTTC.

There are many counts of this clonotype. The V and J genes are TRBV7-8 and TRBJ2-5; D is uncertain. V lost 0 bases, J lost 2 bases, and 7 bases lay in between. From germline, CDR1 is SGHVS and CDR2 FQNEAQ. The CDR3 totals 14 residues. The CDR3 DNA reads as TGTGCCAGCAGCTTAGCGGTAGAACAAGAGACCCAGTACTTC. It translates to CASSLAVEQETQYF.

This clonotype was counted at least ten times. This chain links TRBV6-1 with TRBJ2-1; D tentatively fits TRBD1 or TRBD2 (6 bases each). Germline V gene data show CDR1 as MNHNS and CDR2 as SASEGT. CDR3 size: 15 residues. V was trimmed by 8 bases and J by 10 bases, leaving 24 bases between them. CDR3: CASSGQGSGEDEQFF. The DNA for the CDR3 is TGTGCCAGCTCGGGGCAAGGGTCAGGGGAGGACGAGCAGTTCTTC.

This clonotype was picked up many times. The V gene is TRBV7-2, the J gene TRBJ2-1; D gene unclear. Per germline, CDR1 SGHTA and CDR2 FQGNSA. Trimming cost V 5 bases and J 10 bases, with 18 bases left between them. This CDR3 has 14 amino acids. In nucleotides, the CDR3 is TGTGCCAGCAGCCCCTGGACCATTTCCTACGAGCAGTTCTTC. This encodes CASSPWTISYEQFF.

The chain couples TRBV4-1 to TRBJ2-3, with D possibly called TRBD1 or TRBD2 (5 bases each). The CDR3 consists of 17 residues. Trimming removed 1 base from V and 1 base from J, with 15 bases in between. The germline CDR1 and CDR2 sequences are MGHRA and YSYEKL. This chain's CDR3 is CASSQVRGVDGTDTQYF. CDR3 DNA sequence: TGCGCCAGCAGCCAAGTACGAGGGGTTGACGGCACAGATACGCAGTATTTT.

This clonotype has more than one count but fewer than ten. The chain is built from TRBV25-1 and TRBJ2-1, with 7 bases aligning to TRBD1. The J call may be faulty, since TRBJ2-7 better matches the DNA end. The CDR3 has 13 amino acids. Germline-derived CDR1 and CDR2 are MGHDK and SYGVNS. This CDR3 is CASGRTGPYEQYF. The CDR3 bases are TGTGCCAGCGGCCGGACAGGACCCTACGAGCAGTACTTC.

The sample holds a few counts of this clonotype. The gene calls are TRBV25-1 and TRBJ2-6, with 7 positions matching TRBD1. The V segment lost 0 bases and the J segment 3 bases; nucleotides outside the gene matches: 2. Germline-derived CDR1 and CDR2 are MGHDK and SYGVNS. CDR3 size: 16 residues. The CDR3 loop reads CASSEYAGGGANVLTF. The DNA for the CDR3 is TGTGCCAGCAGTGAATACGCAGGGGGTGGGGCCAACGTCCTGACTTTC.

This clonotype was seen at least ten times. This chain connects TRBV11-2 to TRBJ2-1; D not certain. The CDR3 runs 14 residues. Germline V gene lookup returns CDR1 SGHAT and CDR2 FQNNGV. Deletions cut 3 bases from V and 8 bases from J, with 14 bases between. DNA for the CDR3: TGTGCCAGCAGCTTCTCCCCTAGGACCGATGAGCAGTTCTTC. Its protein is CASSFSPRTDEQFF. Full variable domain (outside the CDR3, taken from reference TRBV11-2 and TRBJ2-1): EAGVAQSPRYKIIEKRQSVAFWCNPISGHATLYWYQQILGQGPKLLIQFQNNGVVDDSQLPKDRFSAERLKGVDSTLKIQPAKLEDSAVYLCASSFSPRTDEQFFGPGTRLTVL.

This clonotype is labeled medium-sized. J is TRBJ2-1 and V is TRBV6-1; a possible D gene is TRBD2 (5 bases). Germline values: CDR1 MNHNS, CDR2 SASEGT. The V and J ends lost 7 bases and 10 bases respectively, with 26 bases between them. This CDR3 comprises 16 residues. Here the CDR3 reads CASKTLTYSGEYEQFF. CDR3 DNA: TGTGCCAGCAAGACCTTGACCTACAGCGGCGAATACGAGCAGTTCTTC.

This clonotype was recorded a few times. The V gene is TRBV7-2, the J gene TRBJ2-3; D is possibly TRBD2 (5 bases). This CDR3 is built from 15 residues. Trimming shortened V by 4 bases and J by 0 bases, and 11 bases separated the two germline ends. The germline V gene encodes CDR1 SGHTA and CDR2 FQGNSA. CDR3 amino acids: CASSSLARSTDTQYF. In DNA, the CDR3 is TGTGCCAGCAGCTCCTTAGCGCGAAGCACAGATACGCAGTATTTT.

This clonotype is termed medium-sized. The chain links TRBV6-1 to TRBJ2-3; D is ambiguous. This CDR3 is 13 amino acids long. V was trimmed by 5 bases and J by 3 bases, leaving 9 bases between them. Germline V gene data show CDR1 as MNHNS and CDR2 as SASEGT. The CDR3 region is CASSQDQTDTQYF. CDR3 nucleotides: TGTGCCAGCAGTCAGGACCAGACAGATACGCAGTATTTT.

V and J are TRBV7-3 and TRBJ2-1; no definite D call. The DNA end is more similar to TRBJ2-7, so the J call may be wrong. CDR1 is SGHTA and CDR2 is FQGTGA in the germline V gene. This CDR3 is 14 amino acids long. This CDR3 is CASSLDSSSYEQYF. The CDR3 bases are TGTGCCAGCAGCTTAGACTCCAGCTCCTACGAGCAGTACTTC.

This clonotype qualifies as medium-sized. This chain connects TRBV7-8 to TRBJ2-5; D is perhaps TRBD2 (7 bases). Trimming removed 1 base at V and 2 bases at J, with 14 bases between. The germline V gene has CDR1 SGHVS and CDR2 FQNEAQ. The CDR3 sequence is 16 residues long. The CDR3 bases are TGTGCCAGCAGCTTAGTGGTAGGGGGGGGTCAAGAGACCCAGTACTTC. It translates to CASSLVVGGGQETQYF.

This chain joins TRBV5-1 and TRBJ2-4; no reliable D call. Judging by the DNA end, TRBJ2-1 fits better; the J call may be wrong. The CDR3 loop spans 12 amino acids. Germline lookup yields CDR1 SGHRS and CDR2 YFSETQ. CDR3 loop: CASSLEENEQFF. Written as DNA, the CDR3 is TGCGCCAGCAGCTTGGAAGAAAATGAGCAGTTCTTC.

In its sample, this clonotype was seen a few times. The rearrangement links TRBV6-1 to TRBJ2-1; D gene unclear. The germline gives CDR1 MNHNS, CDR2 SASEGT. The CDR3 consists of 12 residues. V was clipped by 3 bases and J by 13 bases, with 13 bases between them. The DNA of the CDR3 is TGTGCCAGCAGTGACCACGACCGGACCCAGTTCTTC. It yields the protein CASSDHDRTQFF.

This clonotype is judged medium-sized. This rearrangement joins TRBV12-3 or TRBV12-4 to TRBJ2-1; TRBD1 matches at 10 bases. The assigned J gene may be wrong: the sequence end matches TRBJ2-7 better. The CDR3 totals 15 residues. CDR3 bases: TGTGCCACCACCTTTGGGACAGGGGTATCTTATGAGCAGTACTTC. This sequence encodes CATTFGTGVSYEQYF.

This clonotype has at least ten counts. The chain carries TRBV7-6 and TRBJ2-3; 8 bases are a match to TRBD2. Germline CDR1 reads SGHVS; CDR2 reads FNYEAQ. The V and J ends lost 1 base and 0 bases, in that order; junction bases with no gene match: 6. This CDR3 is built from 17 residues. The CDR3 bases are TGTGCCAGCAGCTTAGTAGGCACTAGCGGAAGCACAGATACGCAGTATTTT. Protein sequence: CASSLVGTSGSTDTQYF.

As DNA, the CDR3 is TGTGCCAGCAGTGAAATTGGCGGGAGTCGGGAGACCCAGTTCTTC. It codes for CASSEIGGSRETQFF. The V and J genes are TRBV6-2 or TRBV6-3 and TRBJ2-1, with 7 positions matching TRBD2. Germline CDR1 reads MNHEY; CDR2 reads SVGEGT. This CDR3 is 15 amino acids long. Trimming took 5 bases from V and 13 from J; bases not matched to a gene: 17.

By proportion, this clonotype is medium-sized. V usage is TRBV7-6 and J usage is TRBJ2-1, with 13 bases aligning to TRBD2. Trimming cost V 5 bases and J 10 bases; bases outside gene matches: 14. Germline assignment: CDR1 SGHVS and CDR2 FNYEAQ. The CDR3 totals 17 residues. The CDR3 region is CASSTTSGGSMSYEQFF. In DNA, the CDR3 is TGTGCCAGCAGCACGACTAGCGGGGGGTCCATGTCCTACGAGCAGTTCTTC.

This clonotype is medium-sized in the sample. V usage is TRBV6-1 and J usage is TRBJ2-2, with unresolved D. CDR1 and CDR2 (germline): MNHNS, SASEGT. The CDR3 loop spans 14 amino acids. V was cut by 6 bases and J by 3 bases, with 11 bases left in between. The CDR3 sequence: CASRLRFDTGELFF. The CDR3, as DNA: TGTGCCAGCAGATTGCGGTTTGACACCGGGGAGCTGTTTTTT.

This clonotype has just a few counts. CDR3 sequence: CASSPRGGRVLAGAKAYEQYF. The CDR3 bases are TGTGCCAGCAGTCCAAGGGGGGGGAGAGTACTAGCGGGAGCTAAAGCCTACGAGCAGTACTTC. The chain joins TRBV6-1 to TRBJ2-1, with 11 bases fitting TRBD2. Near its end, the DNA agrees better with TRBJ2-7, so the J call may be wrong. The CDR3 consists of 21 residues. The V gene's germline CDR1 is MNHNS and CDR2 SASEGT.

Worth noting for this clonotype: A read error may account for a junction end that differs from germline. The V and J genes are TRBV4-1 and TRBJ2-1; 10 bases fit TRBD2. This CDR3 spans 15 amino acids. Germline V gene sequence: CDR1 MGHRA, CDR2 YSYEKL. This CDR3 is CASSQREGDYNEQFF. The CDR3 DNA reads TGTGCCAGCAGCCAGCGGGAGGGGGACTACAATGAGCAGTTCTTC.

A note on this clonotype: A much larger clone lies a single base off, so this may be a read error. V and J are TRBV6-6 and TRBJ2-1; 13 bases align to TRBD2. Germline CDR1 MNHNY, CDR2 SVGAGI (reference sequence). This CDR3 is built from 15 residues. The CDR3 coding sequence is TGTGCCAGCACCCTAAGGACTAGCGGGAGTGGGGAGCAGCTCTTC. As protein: CASTLRTSGSGEQLF.

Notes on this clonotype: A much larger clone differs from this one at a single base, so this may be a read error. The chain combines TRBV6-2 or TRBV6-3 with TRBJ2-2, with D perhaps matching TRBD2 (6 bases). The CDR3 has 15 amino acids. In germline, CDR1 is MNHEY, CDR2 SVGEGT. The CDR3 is CASSRDLINTGDLFF. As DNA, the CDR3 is TGTGCCAGCAGTCGGGACTTAATAAACACCGGGGATCTGTTTTTT.

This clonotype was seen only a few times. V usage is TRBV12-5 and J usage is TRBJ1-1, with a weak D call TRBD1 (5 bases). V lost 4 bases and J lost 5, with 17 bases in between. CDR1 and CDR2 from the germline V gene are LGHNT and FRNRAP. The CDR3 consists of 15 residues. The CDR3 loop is CASGSVRSGRTEAFF. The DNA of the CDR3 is TGTGCTAGTGGTTCCGTGCGGTCAGGGAGGACTGAAGCTTTCTTT.